This paragraph reports one TCR beta chain. Its specificity is unknown. The data originate from a study of cytomegalovirus exposure and HLA in healthy donors. Whole-study context: There were around 100 million unique TCR beta sequences, drawn from about 200 million T cells, in an earlier analysis. The study, taken as a whole, reports: Association of a missense DCLRE1C variant with TCR beta V- and J-gene trimming was reported in a later analysis.

Primers for the PCR totalled 60 Vbeta and 13 Jbeta. Clones were read by immunoSEQ multiplex PCR, and TCRdb kept only the in-frame ones, dropping some. The sample yields under 130,000 clones, around 82% seen once. The sample comprised PBMCs. This TCR came from a woman under 30 in good health and CMV-seropositive.

The CDR3 region has the DNA TGCGCCAGCAGCCAAGCCCGACAGAATGACTATGGCTACACCTTC. Protein product: CASSQARQNDYGYTF. This chain links TRBV4-3 with TRBJ1-2; perhaps TRBD1 as D (5 bases). V was clipped by 1 base and J by 3 bases, with 12 bases between them. The CDR3 has 15 amino acids. The germline V gene encodes CDR1 LGHNA and CDR2 YSLEER.